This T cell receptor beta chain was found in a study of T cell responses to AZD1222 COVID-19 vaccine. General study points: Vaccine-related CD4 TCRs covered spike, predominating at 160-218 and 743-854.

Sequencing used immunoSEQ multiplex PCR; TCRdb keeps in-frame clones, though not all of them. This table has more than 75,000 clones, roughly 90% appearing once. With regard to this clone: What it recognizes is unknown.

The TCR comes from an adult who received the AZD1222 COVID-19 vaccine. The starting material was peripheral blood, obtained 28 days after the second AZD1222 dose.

CDR3 amino acids: CASSALTQQGPVYF. The DNA for the CDR3 is TGTGCCAGCAGCGCTCTAACTCAACAGGGCCCCGTTTACTTC. The chain joins TRBV5-4 to TRBJ2-5; the D gene is possibly TRBD1 (6 bases). The V and J ends lost 4 bases and 14 bases respectively, with 24 bases between them. Germline CDR1 SGHNT, CDR2 YYREEE (reference sequence). The length of the CDR3 is 14 residues.